The next 6 T cell receptor beta chains were all read from a single sample in a study of glioma-infiltrating T cells after dendritic cell vaccination. Sequencing used immunoSEQ multiplex PCR; TCRdb keeps in-frame clones, though not all of them. The table has about 76,000 clones, around 86% seen once; the top ten hold 2% to 2.5%. The time point here: after dendritic cell vaccination, including at tumor progression/relapse. The material was blood, obtained after dendritic cell vaccination. Source of these receptors: a human donor with glioblastoma.

The V call is TRBV5-6, the J call TRBJ1-4, with D tentatively TRBD1 (6 bases). Germline CDR1 and CDR2: SGHDT and YYEEEE. This CDR3 has 15 residues. Trimming pared 0 bases from V and 4 bases from J, leaving 10 bases between. In DNA, the CDR3 is TGTGCCAGCAGCTTGGCTTGGACAGATAATGAAAAACTGTTTTTT. Protein: CASSLAWTDNEKLFF.

This clone has just one count. V and J are TRBV5-1 and TRBJ2-3, with TRBD2 matching over 7 bases. The junction had 13 bases not matched to a gene; V was cut back by 5 bases and J by 4 bases. The CDR3 runs to 16 residues. Germline assignment: CDR1 SGHRS and CDR2 YFSETQ. This CDR3 reads CASRSAGLTGPDTQYF. CDR3 nucleotide sequence: TGCGCCAGCAGGAGTGCGGGACTAACGGGACCAGATACGCAGTATTTT.

The chain links TRBV5-6 to TRBJ2-3, with a weak D call TRBD1 (6 bases). Germline CDR1 reads SGHDT; CDR2 reads YYEEEE. The V end lost 1 base, the J end lost 6 bases, and 12 bases lay between the germline ends. The CDR3 consists of 14 residues. CDR3 region: CASSLRAGVDTQYF. CDR3 bases: TGTGCCAGCAGCTTGCGGGCAGGGGTCGATACGCAGTATTTT.

The V call is TRBV6-1, the J call TRBJ1-3; D not resolved. This CDR3 has 14 residues. Germline assignment: CDR1 MNHNS and CDR2 SASEGT. V lost 8 bases to trimming and J lost 1 base, with 12 bases between them. The CDR3 nucleotides are TGTGCCAGCGTCCCGGGAGGGTCTGGAAACACCATATATTTT. Translation gives CASVPGGSGNTIYF.

The rearrangement links TRBV6-5 to TRBJ1-5; D is perhaps TRBD1 (5 bases). The CDR3 consists of 14 residues. Germline V gene lookup returns CDR1 MNHEY and CDR2 SVGAGI. V was pared by 2 bases and J by 7 bases, with 12 bases between. The CDR3 sequence: CASSYGDGSQPQHF. In DNA form, the CDR3 reads TGTGCCAGCAGTTACGGGGACGGGAGCCAGCCCCAGCATTTT.

As DNA, the CDR3 is TGTGCCAGCAGTACCGGGCCCCGGGGCACTGAAGCTTTCTTT. Translation gives CASSTGPRGTEAFF. The chain carries TRBV6-5 and TRBJ1-1; D uncertain. Germline loops: CDR1 MNHEY, CDR2 SVGAGI. CDR3 size: 14 residues. V was pared by 5 bases and J by 4 bases, with 14 bases between.